This is a list of T cell receptor beta chains from one sample in a study of shared clonotypes between healthy human individuals. Method: immunoSEQ multiplex PCR; TCRdb's copy keeps in-frame clones and lacks some. The data hold some 2.4 million clones, with approximately 94% observed a single time. The sequencing input was naive CD4+ T cells from PBMCs. These receptors all stem from a man younger than 35 in good health. Some clones in this sample may be carry-over from other donors' samples. CDR3s include the opening cysteine and the closing phenylalanine or tryptophan. D genes are given only for firm matches. Size tells how often a clone was seen (once, few, many) or the class of an expanded clone, and some rows leave it out.

DNA: TGTGCCAGCAGCTTGACGGAGCGCAGCGAGCAGTACTTC
CDR3: CASSLTERSEQYF
D: -
size: -
V: TRBV2
J: TRBJ2-7

DNA: TGTGCCAGCTCACTTATGGGGGAAAACTATGGCTACACCTTC
CDR3: CASSLMGENYGYTF
D: -
size: once
V: TRBV18
J: TRBJ1-2

DNA: TGTGCCAGCAGCCCCGAAACTGGGGCCCGGGAGCTGTTTTTT
CDR3: CASSPETGARELFF
D: -
size: -
V: TRBV5-4
J: TRBJ2-2

DNA: TGCAGCGTTGTAGGTACCGGAGAGACCCAGTACTTC
CDR3: CSVVGTGETQYF
D: -
size: -
V: TRBV29-1
J: TRBJ2-5

DNA: TGTGCCAGCAGCCAGGCGCAGGGGCTAGGGTATGAGCAGTTCTTC
CDR3: CASSQAQGLGYEQFF
D: -
size: -
V: TRBV7-9
J: TRBJ2-1

DNA: TGTGCCAGCAGCCCGCCTTCTCCGGGAGTGTATGGCTACACCTTC
CDR3: CASSPPSPGVYGYTF
D: -
size: -
V: TRBV7-2
J: TRBJ1-2

DNA: TGTGCCAGCTCAGAGACGACAGGGTTAGACTATGGCTACACCTTC
CDR3: CASSETTGLDYGYTF
D: TRBD1
size: -
V: TRBV18
J: TRBJ1-2

DNA: TGTGCCAGCTCACCGTTAGCTCTTTCTAGCAATGAGCAGTTCTTC
CDR3: CASSPLALSSNEQFF
D: -
size: -
V: TRBV18
J: TRBJ2-1

DNA: TGCGCCAGCAGCTTGGCAGGACAAGGCCTCACTGAAGCTTTCTTT
CDR3: CASSLAGQGLTEAFF
D: -
size: few
V: TRBV5-1
J: TRBJ1-1

DNA: TGTGCCAGCTCGCCGGACAGGGGGATTGTGAAGACCGGGGAGCTGTTTTTT
CDR3: CASSPDRGIVKTGELFF
D: TRBD1
size: -
V: TRBV18
J: TRBJ2-2

DNA: TGCGCCAGCAGCTATAGGGCCCCGAACACCGGGGAGCTGTTTTTT
CDR3: CASSYRAPNTGELFF
D: -
size: -
V: TRBV5-1
J: TRBJ2-2

DNA: TGTGCCAGCAGTTCTCGGTGGGATGAGCAGTTCTTC
CDR3: CASSSRWDEQFF
D: -
size: -
V: TRBV11-3
J: TRBJ2-1

DNA: TGTGCCAGCAGCGAGGACAGAAATCAGCCCCAGCATTTT
CDR3: CASSEDRNQPQHF
D: -
size: few
V: TRBV11-2
J: TRBJ1-5

DNA: TGTGCCAGCAGTAAGCGGGAGAAGCTCCACGAGCAGTACTTC
CDR3: CASSKREKLHEQYF
D: TRBD2
size: -
V: TRBV28
J: TRBJ2-7

DNA: TGTGCCAGCAGCCGGGACAGGGACTACGAGCAGTACTTC
CDR3: CASSRDRDYEQYF
D: TRBD1
size: few
V: TRBV2
J: TRBJ2-7

DNA: TGTGCCATTGGGACTAGCGGGGCCATCGAGCAGTACTTC
CDR3: CAIGTSGAIEQYF
D: TRBD2
size: -
V: TRBV6-5
J: TRBJ2-7

DNA: TGTGCCAGTAGTAAAGGGACAAAGGCAGATACGCAGTATTTT
CDR3: CASSKGTKADTQYF
D: -
size: once
V: TRBV19
J: TRBJ2-3

DNA: TGTGCCACCAGCAGGGGGGGTACCTTGTCCTACGAGCAGTACTTC
CDR3: CATSRGGTLSYEQYF
D: -
size: -
V: TRBV15
J: TRBJ2-7

DNA: TGTGCCAGCAGTTTAAGTGGGGAAAAACTGTTTTTT
CDR3: CASSLSGEKLFF
D: -
size: -
V: TRBV28
J: TRBJ1-4

DNA: TGTGCCAGCGCACAAGGTCCCTATGGCTACACCTTC
CDR3: CASAQGPYGYTF
D: -
size: -
V: TRBV19
J: TRBJ1-2

DNA: TGTGCCAGCAGCGCCCGACTGGGGATGGGATATGGCTACACCTTC
CDR3: CASSARLGMGYGYTF
D: -
size: -
V: TRBV9
J: TRBJ1-2

DNA: TGTGCCAGCAGCCGAAGCGGGAGTGAGAGCACAGATACGCAGTATTTT
CDR3: CASSRSGSESTDTQYF
D: TRBD2
size: -
V: TRBV4-2
J: TRBJ2-3

DNA: TGTGCCTGGAGGGGTAGGGGGGCGGTTGGCTACACCTTC
CDR3: CAWRGRGAVGYTF
D: -
size: -
V: TRBV30
J: TRBJ1-2

DNA: TGTGCCAGCAATAGGCCGCAGGGGAGCAATGAGCAGTTCTTC
CDR3: CASNRPQGSNEQFF
D: -
size: -
V: TRBV28
J: TRBJ2-1

DNA: TGCAGTGCTAGAGGACAGGAGCAGTATTTT
CDR3: CSARGQEQYF
D: -
size: -
V: TRBV20-1
J: TRBJ2-3

DNA: TGTGCCAGCAGTTACTTTCCACCGCCCGGGGAGCAGTACTTC
CDR3: CASSYFPPPGEQYF
D: -
size: -
V: TRBV6-5
J: TRBJ2-7

DNA: TGTGCCAGCAGCCAAGATAAGAGGCTAGCGGGAGGCAATGAGCAGTTCTTC
CDR3: CASSQDKRLAGGNEQFF
D: TRBD2
size: -
V: TRBV4-2
J: TRBJ2-1

DNA: TGTGCCAGCAGTGAAGTTGGTATTGGACAGACCCTCTTC
CDR3: CASSEVGIGQTLF
D: -
size: -
V: TRBV6-1
J: TRBJ1-2

DNA: TGTGCCAGCAGTTTTGCCGGGGCACCCCAAGAGACCCAGTACTTC
CDR3: CASSFAGAPQETQYF
D: -
size: -
V: TRBV28
J: TRBJ2-5

DNA: TGTGCCTGGAGTGTACGTGCGGGAAGGATTTCGAAGAGAGATACGCAGTATTTT
CDR3: CAWSVRAGRISKRDTQYF
D: -
size: -
V: TRBV30
J: TRBJ2-3

DNA: TGTGCCAGCAGTGGCCAGGGGTACGAGCAGTACTTC
CDR3: CASSGQGYEQYF
D: -
size: once
V: TRBV2
J: TRBJ2-7

DNA: TGTGCCAGTAGTACCGCCAGGGGTGGGCAGCCCCAGCATTTT
CDR3: CASSTARGGQPQHF
D: -
size: -
V: TRBV19
J: TRBJ1-5

DNA: TGTGCCAGCAGCCGCCTGGGAACAAACACCGGGGAGCTGTTTTTT
CDR3: CASSRLGTNTGELFF
D: -
size: -
V: TRBV11-2
J: TRBJ2-2

DNA: TGTGCCAGCAGATCTCCCGGGTTTGGTGAAAAACTGTTTTTT
CDR3: CASRSPGFGEKLFF
D: -
size: few
V: TRBV28
J: TRBJ1-4

DNA: TGCGCCAGCAGCTTGGGTGTTGGACTACGGGATGAGCAGTTCTTC
CDR3: CASSLGVGLRDEQFF
D: -
size: once
V: TRBV5-1
J: TRBJ2-1

DNA: TGCGCCAGCAGCTCGGGACAGTCGGGCGACATTCAGTACTTC
CDR3: CASSSGQSGDIQYF
D: TRBD1
size: -
V: TRBV5-1
J: TRBJ2-4

DNA: TGTGCCAGCAGCTTAGGAGGTGCTGGCGGGAGGGCGAATGAGCAGTTCTTC
CDR3: CASSLGGAGGRANEQFF
D: TRBD2
size: -
V: TRBV11-2
J: TRBJ2-1

DNA: TGTGCCAGCAACCGACAGGGGTACAATGAGCAGTTCTTC
CDR3: CASNRQGYNEQFF
D: TRBD1
size: -
V: TRBV9
J: TRBJ2-1

DNA: TGTGCCAGCAGCGTAGGACTAGCGGGAGTCCAAGAGACCCAGTACTTC
CDR3: CASSVGLAGVQETQYF
D: TRBD2
size: -
V: TRBV9
J: TRBJ2-5

DNA: TGTGCCAGTAGTAGTAGCGGAGGCACAGATACGCAGTATTTT
CDR3: CASSSSGGTDTQYF
D: -
size: -
V: TRBV19
J: TRBJ2-3

DNA: TGTGCCAGCAGGGGCGGGCCTTCCTACAATGAGCAGTTCTTC
CDR3: CASRGGPSYNEQFF
D: -
size: -
V: TRBV6-6
J: TRBJ2-1

DNA: TGTGCCAGCAGCTTACATGTCGCGGGAGGGGCTGATGAGCAGTTCTTC
CDR3: CASSLHVAGGADEQFF
D: TRBD2
size: -
V: TRBV5-4
J: TRBJ2-1

DNA: TGTGCCAGTAGGTTAAGCGGGAGGGATTCTGAGCAGTTCTTC
CDR3: CASRLSGRDSEQFF
D: TRBD2
size: -
V: TRBV19
J: TRBJ2-1

DNA: TGTGCCAGCAGTCATCTAGCGGGACCGGCGGAAAACACCGGGGAGCTGTTTTTT
CDR3: CASSHLAGPAENTGELFF
D: TRBD2
size: -
V: TRBV25-1
J: TRBJ2-2

DNA: TGCGCCAGCAGCCAAGAAGGGCCAGGGTCCGGCCTGGTGGAGACCCAGTACTTC
CDR3: CASSQEGPGSGLVETQYF
D: -
size: -
V: TRBV4-1
J: TRBJ2-5

DNA: TGTGCCAGCAGTTACTCGCGAGCGGGAGGCCCCTACGAGCAGTACTTC
CDR3: CASSYSRAGGPYEQYF
D: TRBD2
size: -
V: TRBV6-5
J: TRBJ2-7

DNA: TGCGCCAGCAGCCAAGATACAGGCATCCAAGAGACCCAGTACTTC
CDR3: CASSQDTGIQETQYF
D: -
size: -
V: TRBV4-1
J: TRBJ2-5

DNA: TGTGCCAGCAGCTTACGCCAGACACAGAGCAATCAGCCCCAGCATTTT
CDR3: CASSLRQTQSNQPQHF
D: -
size: -
V: TRBV5-6
J: TRBJ1-5

DNA: TGTGCCAGCAGGAGGGGGAAAATAGGCTATGGCTACACCTTC
CDR3: CASRRGKIGYGYTF
D: -
size: -
V: TRBV28
J: TRBJ1-2

DNA: TGTGCCAGCAGTTTACGGGACAGCGCTTTTTCTAACTATGGCTACACCTTC
CDR3: CASSLRDSAFSNYGYTF
D: TRBD1
size: once
V: TRBV7-8
J: TRBJ1-2

DNA: TGTGCCAGCAGCGTAGATACAGGACCTCTTTACGAGCAGTACTTC
CDR3: CASSVDTGPLYEQYF
D: -
size: once
V: TRBV9
J: TRBJ2-7

DNA: TGCAGCGTTGAAGTCCCAGGCACAGATACGCAGTATTTT
CDR3: CSVEVPGTDTQYF
D: -
size: once
V: TRBV29-1
J: TRBJ2-3

DNA: TGTGCCAGCAGTGAGTCGGGAATCGGCAGTTCACCCCTCCACTTT
CDR3: CASSESGIGSSPLHF
D: -
size: -
V: TRBV25-1
J: TRBJ1-6

DNA: TGTGCCAGCAGCTTATATTTCCCAGAGTCGACCGGGGAGCTGTTTTTT
CDR3: CASSLYFPESTGELFF
D: -
size: -
V: TRBV11-2
J: TRBJ2-2

DNA: TGTGCCTGGAGTGTAGCAGGGGCCTACGAGCAGTACTTC
CDR3: CAWSVAGAYEQYF
D: -
size: -
V: TRBV30
J: TRBJ2-7